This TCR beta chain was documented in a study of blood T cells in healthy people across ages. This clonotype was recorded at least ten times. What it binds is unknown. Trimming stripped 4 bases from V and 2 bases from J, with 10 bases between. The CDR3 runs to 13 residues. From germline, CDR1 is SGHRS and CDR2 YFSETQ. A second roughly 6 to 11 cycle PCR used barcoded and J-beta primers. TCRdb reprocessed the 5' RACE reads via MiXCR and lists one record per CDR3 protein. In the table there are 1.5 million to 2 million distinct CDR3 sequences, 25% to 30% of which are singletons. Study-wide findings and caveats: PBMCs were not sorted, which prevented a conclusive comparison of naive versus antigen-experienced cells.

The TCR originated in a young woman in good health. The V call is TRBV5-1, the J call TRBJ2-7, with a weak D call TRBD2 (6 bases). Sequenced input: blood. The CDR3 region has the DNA TGCGCCAGCAGCCAGAGACTAGCCTACGAGCAGTACTTC. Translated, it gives CASSQRLAYEQYF.